These 26 T cell receptor beta chains share one sample of origin, sequenced in a study of blood T cell repertoires in COVID-19. Here immunoSEQ multiplex PCR was the method, and the copy in TCRdb shows in-frame clones only, minus some. Of 250,000 to 350,000 clones listed, almost 90% are singletons. The sample consisted of peripheral blood. These receptors all stem from a woman between 25 and 40 years old with COVID-19, enrolled during active disease.

The chain joins TRBV7-9 to TRBJ2-5; a weak D match, TRBD1 (5 bases). Deletions cut 5 bases from V and 0 bases from J, with 13 bases between. Germline V gene lookup returns CDR1 SEHNR and CDR2 FQNEAQ (reference sequence). The CDR3 totals 15 residues. The CDR3 here is CASSLRRQNQETQYF. CDR3 sequence (DNA): TGTGCCAGCAGCCTAAGAAGACAGAACCAAGAGACCCAGTACTTC.

The V call is TRBV6-6, the J call TRBJ2-2, with TRBD1 matching 8 bases. Germline assignment: CDR1 MNHNY and CDR2 SVGAGI (reference sequence). The V segment lost 6 bases and the J segment 5 bases; nucleotides outside the gene matches: 8. CDR3 length: 15 amino acids. In nucleotides, the CDR3 is TGTGCCAGCAGCCCGCAGGGGGCGCGTACCGGGGAGCTGTTTTTT. Translated, it gives CASSPQGARTGELFF.

CDR3 coding DNA: TGTGCCAGCAGACTGCCAGGAAATCAGCCCCAGCATTTT. Protein: CASRLPGNQPQHF. The chain joins TRBV21-1 to TRBJ1-5; TRBD1 is the table's D call, not checked against the DNA. TRBV21-1 is a pseudogene. This CDR3 is 13 amino acids long.

This chain links TRBV5-1 with TRBJ2-5; 7 bases are a match to TRBD2. Germline CDR1 SGHRS, CDR2 YFSETQ. V shed 1 base and J 1 base; nucleotides not matched to a gene: 7. The CDR3 sequence is 16 residues long. CDR3 coding DNA: TGCGCCAGCAGCTTGCGGCGCGGGAGCCTCCAAGAGACCCAGTACTTC. It yields the protein CASSLRRGSLQETQYF.

The chain joins TRBV28 to TRBJ1-2; D may be TRBD1 (6 bases). The CDR3 has 12 residues. Germline V gene lookup returns CDR1 MDHEN and CDR2 SYDVKM. The germline V and J ends were trimmed by 8 bases and 7 bases, with 14 bases remaining between them. CDR3 DNA sequence: TGTGCCAGCGAGAAGGGGGATAGTGGCTACACCTTC. It is translated as CASEKGDSGYTF.

This chain joins TRBV7-2 and TRBJ2-7; 9 bases align to TRBD1. CDR3 size: 13 residues. The germline gives CDR1 SGHTA, CDR2 FQGNSA. After removal of 5 bases from V and 7 bases from J, the junction contained 6 bases not matched to a gene. The CDR3 loop is CASSLTGGGEQYF. The CDR3 coding sequence is TGTGCCAGCAGCCTCACAGGGGGCGGGGAGCAGTACTTC.

This clone was detected only a few times. V is TRBV6-2 or TRBV6-3 and J is TRBJ1-1; D gene uncertain. The ends were cut back, 2 bases at V and 1 base at J, with 8 bases in the middle. Germline-derived CDR1 and CDR2 are MNHEY and SVGEGT. The CDR3 runs to 14 residues. The CDR3 reads CASSYVTPNTEAFF. The DNA for the CDR3 is TGTGCCAGCAGTTACGTGACACCGAACACTGAAGCTTTCTTT.

This chain joins TRBV11-2 and TRBJ1-5, with 7 positions matching TRBD1. The CDR3 covers 14 residues. Germline CDR1 SGHAT, CDR2 FQNNGV. Germline trimming cut 5 bases from V and 3 bases from J; bases unmatched to any gene: 4. This CDR3 reads CASSPGQVNQPQHF. CDR3 nucleotide sequence: TGTGCCAGCAGCCCAGGACAGGTCAATCAGCCCCAGCATTTT. Drawing the rest from reference TRBV11-2 and TRBJ1-5, the complete variable domain is EAGVAQSPRYKIIEKRQSVAFWCNPISGHATLYWYQQILGQGPKLLIQFQNNGVVDDSQLPKDRFSAERLKGVDSTLKIQPAKLEDSAVYLCASSPGQVNQPQHFGDGTRLSIL.

The chain combines TRBV25-1 with TRBJ2-1; weak D call: TRBD1 (6 bases). The V gene lost 5 bases and the J gene lost 2 bases, with 13 bases spanning the gap. Germline CDR1 MGHDK, CDR2 SYGVNS. This CDR3 is 15 amino acids long. CDR3 sequence reads: CASSYTGHPYNEQFF. In DNA form, the CDR3 reads TGTGCCAGCAGTTACACGGGACACCCCTACAATGAGCAGTTCTTC.

V usage is TRBV6-5 and J usage is TRBJ2-1, with D possibly matching TRBD2 (6 bases). The CDR3 has 14 residues. Germline loops: CDR1 MNHEY, CDR2 SVGAGI. The V end was cut by 2 bases, the J end by 8 bases, with 13 bases between. CDR3 sequence: CASSYGGERDEQFF. CDR3 sequence (DNA): TGTGCCAGCAGTTACGGCGGCGAGCGGGATGAGCAGTTCTTC.

In its sample, this clone was seen a few times. V gene TRBV4-1 combines with J gene TRBJ1-5, with a possible D match to TRBD1 (5 bases). Between the trimmed V and J ends, which lost 0 bases and 2 bases, there was a span of 11 bases. Germline CDR1 and CDR2: MGHRA and YSYEKL. The CDR3 covers 16 residues. The CDR3 DNA reads TGCGCCAGCAGCCAAGATGCCGGAGGGGGCAATCAGCCCCAGCATTTT. This gives the protein CASSQDAGGGNQPQHF.

The gene calls are TRBV15 and TRBJ2-7; TRBD2 matches at 10 bases. Per germline, CDR1 LNHNV and CDR2 YYDKDF (reference sequence). The V and J ends lost 5 bases and 0 bases, in that order; junction bases with no gene match: 10. The CDR3 contains 17 residues. The CDR3 sequence: CATSGGLSGRTSYEQYF. The CDR3 DNA reads as TGTGCCACCAGCGGCGGACTTAGCGGGAGGACCTCCTACGAGCAGTACTTC.

The J gene is TRBJ1-2, the V gene TRBV7-3; no clear D gene. The ends were cut back, 5 bases at V and 0 bases at J, with 10 bases in the middle. Germline V CDR1 and CDR2: SGHTA, FQGTGA. The CDR3 covers 14 residues. The chain's CDR3 is CASSLDNSNYGYTF. CDR3 DNA: TGTGCCAGCAGCCTCGATAACTCTAACTATGGCTACACCTTC.

The chain recombines TRBV7-2 with TRBJ1-3; D may be TRBD1 (6 bases). V was trimmed by 4 bases and J by 2 bases, leaving 12 bases between them. From germline, CDR1 is SGHTA and CDR2 FQGNSA. The CDR3 totals 15 residues. CDR3 nucleotide sequence: TGTGCCAGCAGCTGGGAACAGGGACCTGGAAACACCATATATTTT. Translating gives CASSWEQGPGNTIYF.

The chain employs TRBV28 and TRBJ2-3; D is perhaps TRBD2 (6 bases). With 4 bases removed from V and 2 bases from J, the gap between germline ends came to 10 bases. This CDR3 contains 14 residues. Looked up from germline, CDR1 is MDHEN and CDR2 is SYDVKM. The CDR3 DNA reads as TGTGCCAGCAGTTGGGGGGTAGTCACAGATACGCAGTATTTT. Its translation: CASSWGVVTDTQYF.

The chain carries TRBV5-1 and TRBJ2-1; 7 bases are a match to TRBD1. The J segment lost 2 bases and the V segment lost 0 bases, leaving 2 bases of the junction unmatched. CDR1 SGHRS and CDR2 YFSETQ come from the germline V gene. The CDR3 has 15 amino acids. The CDR3 loop is CASSLAGGTYNEQFF. CDR3 sequence (DNA): TGCGCCAGCAGCTTGGCAGGGGGAACCTACAATGAGCAGTTCTTC. Full variable domain (missing parts from reference TRBV5-1 and TRBJ2-1): KAGVTQTPRYLIKTRGQQVTLSCSPISGHRSVSWYQQTPGQGLQFLFEYFSETQRNKGNFPGRFSGRQFSNSRSEMNVSTLELGDSALYLCASSLAGGTYNEQFFGPGTRLTVL.

The V and J genes are TRBV7-2 and TRBJ2-4; D unclear. The V and J ends lost 5 bases and 4 bases respectively, with 9 bases between them. CDR3 length: 13 residues. CDR1 and CDR2 from the germline V gene are SGHTA and FQGNSA. CDR3 amino acids: CASSRSTKNIQYF. The DNA of the CDR3 is TGTGCCAGCAGCCGCTCGACTAAAAACATTCAGTACTTC.

The sample holds a few counts of this clone. V gene TRBV10-1 combines with J gene TRBJ1-3; unclear D gene. The germline gives CDR1 WNHNN, CDR2 SYGVQD (reference sequence). The CDR3 totals 13 residues. Trimming took 6 bases from V and 1 from J, leaving 7 bases between them. The CDR3: CASRSSSGNTIYF. The DNA for the CDR3 is TGCGCCAGCAGATCCAGTTCTGGAAACACCATATATTTT.

V gene TRBV29-1 combines with J gene TRBJ2-7, with 8 bases aligning to TRBD1. The length of the CDR3 is 13 residues. The germline V gene encodes CDR1 SQVTM and CDR2 ANQGSEA. V was pared by 2 bases and J by 7 bases, with 7 bases of the junction left unmatched. The DNA of the CDR3 is TGCAGCGTTGAAAAGACAGGGGCAGAAGAGCAGTACTTC. Encoded protein: CSVEKTGAEEQYF.

The CDR3 DNA sequence: TGTGCCACCAGCAGAGATTGGCAGGGTAACACCGGGGAGCTGTTTTTT. This sequence encodes CATSRDWQGNTGELFF. The rearrangement joins TRBV15 to TRBJ2-2, with D tentatively TRBD1 (5 bases). V shed 0 bases and J shed 2 bases, with 10 bases lying between them. The CDR3 covers 16 residues. CDR1 and CDR2 (germline): LNHNV, YYDKDF (reference sequence).

The chain joins TRBV28 to TRBJ2-2; D might be TRBD2 (5 bases). The CDR3 runs to 12 residues. Trimming pared 6 bases from V and 7 bases from J, leaving 9 bases between. Looked up from germline, CDR1 is MDHEN and CDR2 is SYDVKM. The CDR3 here is CASSRGIGELFF. CDR3 DNA: TGTGCCAGCAGCCGAGGGATCGGGGAGCTGTTTTTT.

The chain couples TRBV5-4 to TRBJ1-2; D possibly corresponds to TRBD1 (5 bases). The CDR3 consists of 18 residues. From germline, CDR1 is SGHNT and CDR2 YYREEE (reference sequence). Between the trimmed V and J ends, which lost 4 bases and 0 bases, there was a span of 22 bases. The CDR3: CASSPGSGRTGANYGYTF. The CDR3 region has the DNA TGTGCCAGCAGCCCCGGTTCAGGGAGGACTGGGGCTAACTATGGCTACACCTTC.

CDR3 sequence reads: CASSQGQVGAGNTIYF. As DNA, the CDR3 is TGTGCCAGCAGCCAGGGACAGGTGGGAGCTGGAAACACCATATATTTT. J is TRBJ1-3 and V is TRBV5-8; 8 bases line up with TRBD1. Germline V gene lookup returns CDR1 SGHTS and CDR2 YDEGEE. V lost 4 bases to trimming and J lost 2 bases; unmatched junction nucleotides: 8. The CDR3 spans 16 residues.

This sequence joins TRBV24-1 and TRBJ2-1; D is possibly TRBD2 (6 bases). Trimming removed 4 bases from V and 3 bases from J, with 21 bases in between. The CDR3 length is 18 residues. Germline CDR1 and CDR2: KGHDR and SFDVKD. CDR3 in amino acids: CATSDPPTPGERYNEQFF. The CDR3 DNA sequence: TGTGCCACCAGTGACCCCCCGACCCCGGGGGAACGCTACAATGAGCAGTTCTTC.

This clone is a singleton in its sample. This rearrangement joins TRBV7-2 to TRBJ1-5, with 11 bases that match TRBD1. In germline, CDR1 is SGHTA, CDR2 FQGNSA. CDR3 length equals 17 residues. V was pared by 1 base and J by 7 bases, with 9 bases of the junction left unmatched. The CDR3 protein is CASSLVSGTGGRQPQHF. Written as DNA, the CDR3 is TGTGCCAGCAGCTTAGTCTCCGGGACAGGGGGACGACAGCCCCAGCATTTT.

This clone has only a few counts. The rearrangement links TRBV4-1 to TRBJ1-5, with 9 nucleotides matching TRBD1. This CDR3 is built from 17 residues. Germline V lookup: CDR1 MGHRA, CDR2 YSYEKL. The junction had 6 bases not matched to a gene; V was cut back by 1 base and J by 2 bases. CDR3 amino acids: CASSQVRTGAGNQPQHF. CDR3 sequence (DNA): TGCGCCAGCAGCCAAGTTCGGACAGGGGCCGGCAATCAGCCCCAGCATTTT.